Presented here are 8 T cell receptor beta chains from one specimen sequenced in a study of T-cell memory formation after mild COVID-19. TCRdb re-analysed the 5' RACE reads in MiXCR, keeping a single row per CDR3 protein. This table has about 390,000 distinct CDR3 sequences, about 17% appearing once. The sequencing sample was made of PBMCs or a T cell subset sorted from them (not recorded which). The source of these receptors is a man younger than 35 who had mild COVID-19 (a few samples of this study predate the infection). Cell type and time point are not known.

There are a few counts of this clonotype. V is TRBV7-8 and J is TRBJ2-3, with unresolved D. V lost 1 base and J lost 4, with 12 bases in between. Germline V lookup: CDR1 SGHVS, CDR2 FQNEAQ. The CDR3 covers 15 residues. CDR3 sequence reads: CASSLGQNEPDTQYF. The CDR3 region has the DNA TGTGCCAGCAGCTTAGGGCAGAACGAACCAGATACGCAGTATTTT.

This chain uses TRBV6-5 with TRBJ1-2, with TRBD1 matching over 9 bases. The CDR3 extends over 15 amino acids. The V gene's germline CDR1 is MNHEY and CDR2 SVGAGI. The V segment lost 11 bases and the J segment 3 bases; nucleotides outside the gene matches: 13. CDR3 amino acids: CASQPGQGQYYGYTF. For the CDR3, the DNA is TGTGCCTCACAGCCGGGACAGGGTCAATACTATGGCTACACCTTC.

The chain carries TRBV4-3 and TRBJ1-3; D ambiguous. Germline V gives CDR1 LGHNA, CDR2 YSLEER. V was trimmed by 5 bases and J by 0 bases, leaving 8 bases between them. The CDR3 has 14 residues. The CDR3 region is CASSSRFSGNTIYF. Written as DNA, the CDR3 is TGCGCCAGCAGCTCCAGGTTCTCTGGAAACACCATATATTTT.

This clonotype was counted only a few times. This rearrangement joins TRBV27 to TRBJ2-7, with D unresolved. V was clipped by 3 bases and J by 4 bases, with 10 bases between them. The CDR3 length is 13 residues. The germline gives CDR1 MNHEY, CDR2 SMNVEV (reference sequence). CDR3 nucleotide sequence: TGTGCCAGCAGTTTTGGGTTAAGGTACGAGCAGTACTTC. Encoded protein: CASSFGLRYEQYF.

The V call is TRBV20-1, the J call TRBJ2-2; 8 bases are shared with TRBD2. Germline CDR1 DFQATT, CDR2 SNEGSKA (reference sequence). Losses at the gene ends were 6 bases for V and 6 bases for J; bases not matched to a gene: 12. There are 15 residues in the CDR3. In DNA, the CDR3 is TGCAGTGCCACGTTCCCCGGGGGGGCCGCCGGGGAGCTGTTTTTT. Its translation: CSATFPGGAAGELFF.

This clonotype turned up a few times. The rearrangement joins TRBV20-1 to TRBJ2-5; D is perhaps TRBD1 or TRBD2 (6 bases each). CDR3 length: 13 amino acids. From germline, CDR1 is DFQATT and CDR2 SNEGSKA (reference sequence). CDR3 DNA: TGCAGCGCTTTGGGGGCTGGAGGGGAGACCCAGTACTTC. This codes for CSALGAGGETQYF.

The V and J genes are TRBV5-1 and TRBJ1-1, with 9 bases identical to TRBD1. Trimming removed 3 bases from V and 0 bases from J; junction bases left unmatched: 6. This CDR3 comprises 16 residues. Germline V gene sequence: CDR1 SGHRS, CDR2 YFSETQ. This chain's CDR3 is CASSWGTGTMNTEAFF. The CDR3 DNA is TGCGCCAGCAGCTGGGGGACAGGGACCATGAACACTGAAGCTTTCTTT.

This chain connects TRBV6-1 to TRBJ1-6; D ambiguous. CDR3 length equals 12 residues. Looked up from germline, CDR1 is MNHNS and CDR2 is SASEGT. Trimming removed 4 bases from V and 6 bases from J, with 4 bases in between. The CDR3 protein is CASSGSNSPLHF. The CDR3, as DNA: TGTGCCAGCAGTGGGAGTAATTCACCCCTCCACTTT.